This T cell receptor (beta chain) comes out of a study of shared clonotypes between healthy human individuals. Across the study: The people who gave samples were a couple of women and three men aged 18 to 49. Per donor, three plates held CD4 naive cells, three held CD4 memory, two held CD8 naive and one held CD8 memory. General study results and limits: Naive CD4 clonotypes overlapped across several donors at about 5.3%.

This clone was picked up one time. Its target is unknown. The authors divided CD4+ cells into CD45RA+ naive and CD45RA-negative memory subsets. Produced via immunoSEQ multiplex PCR; TCRdb's table is partial and in-frame only. The sample contains 2 million to 3 million clones, roughly 93% of which appear only once. CDR3 length: 15 residues. Unmatched junction bases numbered 8, after V lost 6 bases and J lost 3 bases. The germline V gene encodes CDR1 SNHLY and CDR2 FYNNEI. This sequence originates from a man between 18 and 35 years old in good health. Some clones in this sample may be carry-over from other donors' samples. This chain uses TRBV2 with TRBJ2-1, with 7 nucleotides matching TRBD2. Sample: naive CD4+ T cells from PBMCs. Subset reported: CD45RA+ positively selected. CDR3 DNA sequence: TGTGCCAGCAGGACCGGACTAGTCGGCTACAATGAGCAGTTCTTC. Translated: CASRTGLVGYNEQFF.